This paragraph covers one T cell receptor (beta chain) sequence. The source of the sample is a study of blood T cell repertoires in COVID-19. The overall study: Acute and convalescent COVID-19 samples came from the United States, Italy and Spain. PBMCs, B-cell-depleted T cells, or T cells were the source of the cDNA or gDNA that made up the material.

CDR3 length: 15 residues. Trimming shortened V by 1 base and J by 4 bases, and 13 bases separated the two germline ends. The V gene's germline CDR1 is SEHNR and CDR2 FQNEAQ (reference sequence). The authors' processing: It was from reference gene primer amplification that nucleated cell counts were estimated. TCRdb's copy holds only in-frame clones and misses some; the assay was immunoSEQ multiplex PCR. V and J calls and clone size follow that table, whereas D and trimming were derived from the DNA. This sample has about 85,000 clones, with around 89% found just once. The specimen was peripheral blood. The rearrangement joins TRBV7-9 to TRBJ1-1, with D possibly TRBD1 on 5 matching bases. This TCR derives from an elderly woman with active or convalescent COVID-19. The CDR3 reads CASSLGFWGGTEAFF. The CDR3 nucleotides read TGTGCCAGCAGCTTAGGATTTTGGGGGGGCACTGAAGCTTTCTTT. Looking up the rest from reference TRBV7-9 and TRBJ1-1 gives the full variable domain: DTGVSQNPRHKITKRGQNVTFRCDPISEHNRLYWYRQTLGQGPEFLTYFQNEAQLEKSRLLSDRFSAERPKGSFSTLEIQRTEQGDSAMYLCASSLGFWGGTEAFFGQGTRLTVV.